Reported below is one TCR beta chain. No cognate antigen has been identified for it. Base qualities are not provided; no much larger clone lies one nucleotide away. The data originate from a study of blood T cell repertoires in COVID-19 (dated by TCRdb to 2020 to 2022). In terms of the full investigation: Collaborator samples came from the United States, Italy and Spain and covered acute and convalescent phases of COVID-19. The samples were drawn from the first 160 participants of the ongoing ImmuneRACE study and from under 1,500 subjects provided by 6 global collaborators. The prospective study material was composed of cDNA or gDNA derived from T cells, B-cell-depleted T cells, or PBMCs. The repertoires were released in a freely available public database meant as a resource for research on the immune response to SARS-CoV-2. Deeply sampled blood TCRbeta repertoires from subjects exposed to, actively infected with, or recovered from COVID-19 were included in the dataset. The sample metadata nearly always contained a de-identified subject ID, COVID-19 status, age in years and sex. Where HLA class I and class II types were available, the types were taken from metadata supplied by the sample provider, not from assay-based typing. Beyond this particular receptor, the publication reports: How much clinical and demographic metadata was included differed by source and by participant, and the metadata was provided uncurated.

The immunoSEQ Assay, a bias-controlled multiplex PCR, was used to amplify TCRbeta CDR3 regions from genomic DNA. The study's processing was this. The number of nucleated cells in each sample was estimated by amplification of reference gene primers within the assay. Sequence reads were collapsed and filtered to measure the absolute abundance of every unique TCRbeta CDR3 rearrangement. For each sample, productive Simpson clonality was calculated by taking the square root of Simpson's diversity index across productive rearrangements. What TCRdb holds here is the immuneACCESS table cut down to in-frame rearrangements. Part of the clones is not present; checked against another copy, under half of the missing clones reflect an unresolved V gene, and the others are unexplained. V, J and clone size derive from that table, while D and trimming were established from the DNA sequence. The sample has roughly 31,000 clones on record, 90% of them singletons. The top ten clonotypes cover about 1.4% of the sample.

V lost 7 bases and J lost 0 bases; the stretch between them is 6 bases long. In the germline V gene (reference sequence), CDR1 corresponds to LNHDA and CDR2 to SQIVND. Inclusive of the bounding cysteine and phenylalanine, the CDR3 is 12 residues long. Only the CDR3 DNA is retained, 36 bases long and in frame from the first base. The collaborating institutions used their own protocols to collect whole blood in K2EDTA tubes. For TCRbeta analysis, collaborators shipped samples as frozen whole blood, isolated PBMCs, or DNA extracted from either of those sample types. The sequence was obtained from a man aged 55 to 70 with active COVID-19. Sequenced sample: peripheral blood. This sequence uses TRBV19 and TRBJ1-2; the D gene is unclear. The sequenced DNA: TGTGCCAGTACAGTCTCTAACTATGGCTACACCTTC. It translates as CASTVSNYGYTF.